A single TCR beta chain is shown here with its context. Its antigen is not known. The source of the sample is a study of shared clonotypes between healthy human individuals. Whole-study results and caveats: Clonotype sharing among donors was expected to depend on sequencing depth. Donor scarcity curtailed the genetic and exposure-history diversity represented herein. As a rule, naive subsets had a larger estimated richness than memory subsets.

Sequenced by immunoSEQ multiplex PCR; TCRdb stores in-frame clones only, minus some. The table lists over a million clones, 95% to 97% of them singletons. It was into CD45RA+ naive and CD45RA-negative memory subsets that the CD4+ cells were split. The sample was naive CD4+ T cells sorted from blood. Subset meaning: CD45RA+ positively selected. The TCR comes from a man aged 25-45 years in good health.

Here the CDR3 DNA reads TGTGCCACTAGCACATCAATTGGGACCCAGTACTTC. Translation: CATSTSIGTQYF. This chain connects TRBV6-6 to TRBJ2-5; TRBD2 might be the D (5 bases). The length of the CDR3 is 12 residues. Looked up from germline, CDR1 is MNHNY and CDR2 is SVGAGI (reference sequence). V was clipped by 10 bases and J by 7 bases, with 16 bases between them.